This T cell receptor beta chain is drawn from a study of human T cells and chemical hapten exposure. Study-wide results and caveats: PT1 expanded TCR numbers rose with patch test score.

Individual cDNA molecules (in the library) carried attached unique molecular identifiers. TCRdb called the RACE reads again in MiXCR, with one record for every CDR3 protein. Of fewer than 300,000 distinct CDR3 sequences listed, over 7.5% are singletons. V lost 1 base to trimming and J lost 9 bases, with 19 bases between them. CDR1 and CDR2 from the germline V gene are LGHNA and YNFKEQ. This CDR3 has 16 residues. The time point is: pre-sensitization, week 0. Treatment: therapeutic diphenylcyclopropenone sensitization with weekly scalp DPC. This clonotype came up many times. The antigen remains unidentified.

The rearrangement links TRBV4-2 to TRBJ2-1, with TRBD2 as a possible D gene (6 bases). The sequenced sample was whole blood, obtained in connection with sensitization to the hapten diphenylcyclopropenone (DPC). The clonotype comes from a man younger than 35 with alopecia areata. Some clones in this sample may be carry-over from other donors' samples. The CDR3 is CASSQAFGTWGGEQFF. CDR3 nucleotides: TGTGCCAGCAGCCAAGCTTTCGGGACTTGGGGTGGTGAGCAGTTCTTC.